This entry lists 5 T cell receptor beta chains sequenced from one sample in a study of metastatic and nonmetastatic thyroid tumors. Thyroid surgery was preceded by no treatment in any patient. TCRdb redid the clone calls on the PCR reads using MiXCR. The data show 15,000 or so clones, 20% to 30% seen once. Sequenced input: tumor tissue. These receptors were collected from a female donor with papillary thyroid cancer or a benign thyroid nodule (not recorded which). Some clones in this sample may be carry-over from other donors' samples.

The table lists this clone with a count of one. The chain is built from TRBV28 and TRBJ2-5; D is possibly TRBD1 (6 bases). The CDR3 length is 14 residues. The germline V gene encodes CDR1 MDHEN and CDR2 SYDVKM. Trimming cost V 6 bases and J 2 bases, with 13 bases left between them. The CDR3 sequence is CASRLPQGQETQYF. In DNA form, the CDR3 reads TGTGCCAGCAGGCTACCGCAGGGGCAAGAGACCCAGTACTTC.

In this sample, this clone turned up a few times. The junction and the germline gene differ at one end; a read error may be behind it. The CDR3 is CARSLGLASSNEQFF. CDR3 in DNA: TGTGCCAGAAGTTTAGGACTAGCGTCATCGAATGAGCAGTTCTTC. The chain combines TRBV12-3 or TRBV12-4 with TRBJ2-1, with TRBD2 identical over 9 bases. The CDR3 spans 15 residues.

The CDR3 loop is CATSKDRGRGYEQYF. DNA for the CDR3: TGTGCCACCAGCAAAGACAGGGGCCGCGGCTACGAGCAGTACTTC. The chain uses TRBV15 and TRBJ2-7; the match to TRBD1 covers 8 bases. Trimming removed 4 bases from V and 3 bases from J; junction bases left unmatched: 8. This CDR3 is built from 15 residues. In germline, CDR1 is LNHNV, CDR2 YYDKDF (reference sequence).

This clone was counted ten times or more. The CDR3 here is CSVPRGRYGYTF. In nucleotides, the CDR3 is TGCAGTGTCCCCAGGGGTCGGTATGGCTACACCTTC. The genes are TRBV20-1 and TRBJ1-2, with D tentatively TRBD1 (6 bases). The CDR3 loop spans 12 amino acids. From germline, CDR1 is DFQATT and CDR2 SNEGSKA (reference sequence). The ends were cut back, 7 bases at V and 5 bases at J, with 14 bases in the middle.

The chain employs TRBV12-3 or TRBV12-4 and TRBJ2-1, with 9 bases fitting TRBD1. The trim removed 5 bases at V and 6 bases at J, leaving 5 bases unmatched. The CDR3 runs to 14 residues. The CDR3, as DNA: TGTGCCAGCAGTCGGGGACAGGGAAGCAATGAGCAGTTCTTC. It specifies CASSRGQGSNEQFF.